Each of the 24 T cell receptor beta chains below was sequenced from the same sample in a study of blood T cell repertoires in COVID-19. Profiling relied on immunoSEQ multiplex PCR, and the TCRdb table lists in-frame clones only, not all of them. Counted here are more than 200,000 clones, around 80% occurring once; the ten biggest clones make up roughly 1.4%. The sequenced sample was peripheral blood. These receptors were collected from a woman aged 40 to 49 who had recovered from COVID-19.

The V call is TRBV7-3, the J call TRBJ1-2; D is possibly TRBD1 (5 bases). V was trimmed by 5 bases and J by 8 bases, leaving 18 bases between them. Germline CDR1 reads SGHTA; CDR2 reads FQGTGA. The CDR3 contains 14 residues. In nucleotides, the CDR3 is TGTGCCAGCAGCCCCGATAGCGGAGGGGTCGGCTACACCTTC. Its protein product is CASSPDSGGVGYTF.

The CDR3 DNA sequence: TGTGCCAGCAGCGCTCAACAGGGGGGGAGTGAGTTCTTC. Its protein product is CASSAQQGGSEFF. The gene calls are TRBV7-9 and TRBJ2-1; the D gene is possibly TRBD1 (8 bases). V lost 5 bases and J 14 bases, leaving 19 bases between the germline ends. This CDR3 is 13 amino acids long. CDR1 is SEHNR, CDR2 FQNEAQ, per germline (reference sequence). Filled out from reference TRBV7-9 and TRBJ2-1, the complete variable domain reads DTGVSQNPRHKITKRGQNVTFRCDPISEHNRLYWYRQTLGQGPEFLTYFQNEAQLEKSRLLSDRFSAERPKGSFSTLEIQRTEQGDSAMYLCASSAQQGGSEFFGPGTRLTVL.

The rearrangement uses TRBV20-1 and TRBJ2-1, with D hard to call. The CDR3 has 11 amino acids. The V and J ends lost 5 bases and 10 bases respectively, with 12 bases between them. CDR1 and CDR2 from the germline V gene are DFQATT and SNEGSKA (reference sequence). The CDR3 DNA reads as TGCAGTGCTCTGACCGGAGTGGAGCAGTTCTTC. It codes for CSALTGVEQFF.

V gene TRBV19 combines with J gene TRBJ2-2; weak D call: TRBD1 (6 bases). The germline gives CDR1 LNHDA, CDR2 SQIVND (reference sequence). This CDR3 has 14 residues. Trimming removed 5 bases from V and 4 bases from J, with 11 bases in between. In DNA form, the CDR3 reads TGTGCCAGTAGTGGGCCACAGGGCACCGGGGAGCTGTTTTTT. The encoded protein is CASSGPQGTGELFF.

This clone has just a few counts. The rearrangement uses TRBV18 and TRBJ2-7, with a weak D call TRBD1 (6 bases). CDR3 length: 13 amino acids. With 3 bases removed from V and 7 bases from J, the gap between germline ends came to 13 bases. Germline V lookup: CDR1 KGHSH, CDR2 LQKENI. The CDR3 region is CASSPSRGGEQYF. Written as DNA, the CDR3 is TGTGCCAGCTCACCTTCTCGAGGGGGAGAGCAGTACTTC. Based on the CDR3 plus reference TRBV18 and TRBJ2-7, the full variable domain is NAGVMQNPRHLVRRRGQEARLRCSPMKGHSHVYWYRQLPEEGLKFMVYLQKENIIDESGMPKERFSAEFPKEGPSILRIQQVVRGDSAAYFCASSPSRGGEQYFGPGTRLTVT.

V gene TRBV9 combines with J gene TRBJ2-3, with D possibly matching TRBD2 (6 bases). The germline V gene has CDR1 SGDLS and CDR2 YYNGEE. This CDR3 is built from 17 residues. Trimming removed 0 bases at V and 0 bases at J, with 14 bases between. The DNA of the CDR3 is TGTGCCAGCAGCGTAGCTGGGGTTGGGGGGAGCACAGATACGCAGTATTTT. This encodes CASSVAGVGGSTDTQYF.

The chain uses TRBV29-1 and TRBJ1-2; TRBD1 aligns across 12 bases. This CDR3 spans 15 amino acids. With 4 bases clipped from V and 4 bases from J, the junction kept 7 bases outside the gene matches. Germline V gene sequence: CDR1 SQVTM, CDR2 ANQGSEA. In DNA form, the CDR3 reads TGCAGCGTTGGGGGGACAGGGGGCCCTCTCTATGGCTACACCTTC. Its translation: CSVGGTGGPLYGYTF.

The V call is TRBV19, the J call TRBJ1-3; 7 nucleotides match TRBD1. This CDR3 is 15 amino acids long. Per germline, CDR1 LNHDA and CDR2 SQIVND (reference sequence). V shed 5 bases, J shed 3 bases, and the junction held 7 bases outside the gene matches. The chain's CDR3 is CASSVDRVRGNTIYF. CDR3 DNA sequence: TGTGCCAGTAGTGTCGACAGGGTGCGTGGAAACACCATATATTTT.

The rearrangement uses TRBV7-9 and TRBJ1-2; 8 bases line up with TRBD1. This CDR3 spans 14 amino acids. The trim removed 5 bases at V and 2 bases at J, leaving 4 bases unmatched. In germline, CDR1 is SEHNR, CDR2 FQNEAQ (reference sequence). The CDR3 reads CASSNQGANYGYTF. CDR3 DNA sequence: TGTGCCAGCAGCAACCAGGGGGCAAACTATGGCTACACCTTC.

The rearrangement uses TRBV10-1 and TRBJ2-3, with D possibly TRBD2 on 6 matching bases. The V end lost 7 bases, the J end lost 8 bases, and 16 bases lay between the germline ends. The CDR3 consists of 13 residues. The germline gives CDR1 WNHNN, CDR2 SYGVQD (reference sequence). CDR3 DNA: TGCGCCAGCAAGAGGGACTCAGGATCTACGCAGTATTTT. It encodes CASKRDSGSTQYF.

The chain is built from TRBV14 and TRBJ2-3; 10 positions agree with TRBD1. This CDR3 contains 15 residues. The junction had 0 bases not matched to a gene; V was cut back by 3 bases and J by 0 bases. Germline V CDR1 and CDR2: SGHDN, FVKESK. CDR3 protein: CASSQGQGSTDTQYF. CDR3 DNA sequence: TGTGCCAGCAGCCAGGGACAGGGGAGCACAGATACGCAGTATTTT.

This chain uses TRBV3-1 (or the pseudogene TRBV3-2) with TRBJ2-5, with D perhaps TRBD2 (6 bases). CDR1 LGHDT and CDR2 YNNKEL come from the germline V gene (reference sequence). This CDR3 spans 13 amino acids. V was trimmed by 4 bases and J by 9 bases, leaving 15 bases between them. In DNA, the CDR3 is TGTGCCAGCAGCCCGTTCTCTTCGGGGGCCCAGTACTTC. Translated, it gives CASSPFSSGAQYF.

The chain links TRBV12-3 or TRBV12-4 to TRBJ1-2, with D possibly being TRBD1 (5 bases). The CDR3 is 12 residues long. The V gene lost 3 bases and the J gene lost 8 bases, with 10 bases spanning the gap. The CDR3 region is CASSLTVSGYTF. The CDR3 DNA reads TGTGCCAGCAGTTTGACAGTTTCGGGCTACACCTTC.

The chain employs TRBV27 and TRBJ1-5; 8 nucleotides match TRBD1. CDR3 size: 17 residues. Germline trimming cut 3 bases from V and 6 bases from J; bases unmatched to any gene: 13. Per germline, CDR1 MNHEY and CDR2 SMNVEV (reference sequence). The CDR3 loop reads CASSFKGLGQGGQPQHF. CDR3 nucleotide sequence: TGTGCCAGCAGTTTCAAGGGGCTTGGACAGGGCGGTCAGCCCCAGCATTTT.

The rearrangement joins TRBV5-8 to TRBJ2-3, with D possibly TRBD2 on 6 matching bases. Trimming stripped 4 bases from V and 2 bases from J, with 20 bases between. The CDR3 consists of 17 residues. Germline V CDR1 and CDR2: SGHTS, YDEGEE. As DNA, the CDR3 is TGTGCCAGCAGCCTACTCGGGGGACCATCTTACACAGATACGCAGTATTTT. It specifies CASSLLGGPSYTDTQYF.

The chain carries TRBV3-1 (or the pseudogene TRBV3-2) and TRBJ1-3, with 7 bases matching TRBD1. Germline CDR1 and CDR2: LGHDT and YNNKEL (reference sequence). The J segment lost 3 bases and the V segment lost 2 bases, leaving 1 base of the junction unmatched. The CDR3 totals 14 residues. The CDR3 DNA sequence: TGTGCCAGCAGCCAAAGGGGGCTTGGAAACACCATATATTTT. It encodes CASSQRGLGNTIYF.

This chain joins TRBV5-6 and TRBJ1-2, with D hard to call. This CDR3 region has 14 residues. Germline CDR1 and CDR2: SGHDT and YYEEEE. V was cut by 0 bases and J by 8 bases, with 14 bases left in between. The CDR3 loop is CASSLGHGEEGYTF. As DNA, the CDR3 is TGTGCCAGCAGCTTGGGTCACGGGGAGGAAGGCTACACCTTC.

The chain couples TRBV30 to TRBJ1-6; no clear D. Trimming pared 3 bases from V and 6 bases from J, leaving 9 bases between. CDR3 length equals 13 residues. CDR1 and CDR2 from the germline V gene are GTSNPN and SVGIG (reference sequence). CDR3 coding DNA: TGTGCCTGGAGCAGGATTCGTAATTCACCCCTCCACTTT. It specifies CAWSRIRNSPLHF.

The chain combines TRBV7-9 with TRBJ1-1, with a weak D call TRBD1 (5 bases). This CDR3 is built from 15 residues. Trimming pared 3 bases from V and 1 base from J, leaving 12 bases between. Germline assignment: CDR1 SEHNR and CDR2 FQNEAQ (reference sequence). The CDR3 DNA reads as TGTGCCAGCAGCTTTAGTTCAGGGCCGAACACTGAAGCTTTCTTT. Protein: CASSFSSGPNTEAFF.

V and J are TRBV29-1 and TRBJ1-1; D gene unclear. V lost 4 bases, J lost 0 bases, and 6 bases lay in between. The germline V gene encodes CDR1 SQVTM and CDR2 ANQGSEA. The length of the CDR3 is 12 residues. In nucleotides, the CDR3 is TGCAGCGTTGGGCGGATGAACACTGAAGCTTTCTTT. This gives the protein CSVGRMNTEAFF. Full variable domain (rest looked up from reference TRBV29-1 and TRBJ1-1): SAVISQKPSRDICQRGTSLTIQCQVDSQVTMMFWYRQQPGQSLTLIATANQGSEATYESGFVIDKFPISRPNLTFSTLTVSNMSPEDSSIYLCSVGRMNTEAFFGQGTRLTVV.

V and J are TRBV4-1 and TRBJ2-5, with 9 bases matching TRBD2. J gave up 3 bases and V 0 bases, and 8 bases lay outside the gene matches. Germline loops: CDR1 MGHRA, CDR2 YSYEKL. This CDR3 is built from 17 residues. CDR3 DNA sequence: TGCGCCAGCAGCCAAGATCCCAGCGGGGGGTTGAAAGAGACCCAGTACTTC. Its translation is CASSQDPSGGLKETQYF.

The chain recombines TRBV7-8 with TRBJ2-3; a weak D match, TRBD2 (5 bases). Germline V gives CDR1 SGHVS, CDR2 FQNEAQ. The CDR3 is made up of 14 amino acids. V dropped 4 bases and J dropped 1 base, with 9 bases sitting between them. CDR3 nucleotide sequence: TGTGCCAGCAGCTCTAGCTGGGGCACAGATACGCAGTATTTT. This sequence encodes CASSSSWGTDTQYF.

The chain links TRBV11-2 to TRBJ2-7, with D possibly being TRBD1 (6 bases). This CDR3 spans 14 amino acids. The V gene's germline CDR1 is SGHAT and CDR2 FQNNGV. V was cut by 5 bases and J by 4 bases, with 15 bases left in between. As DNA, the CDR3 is TGTGCCAGCAGCGAAACAGGGATGGTGTACGAGCAGTACTTC. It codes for CASSETGMVYEQYF.

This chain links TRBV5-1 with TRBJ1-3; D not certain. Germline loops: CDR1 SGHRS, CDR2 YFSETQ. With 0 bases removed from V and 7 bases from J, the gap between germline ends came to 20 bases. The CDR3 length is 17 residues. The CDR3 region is CASSLDPRAAGRNTIYF. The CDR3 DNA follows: TGCGCCAGCAGCTTGGATCCCCGGGCCGCCGGGAGGAACACCATATATTTT. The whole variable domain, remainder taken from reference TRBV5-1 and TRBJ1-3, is KAGVTQTPRYLIKTRGQQVTLSCSPISGHRSVSWYQQTPGQGLQFLFEYFSETQRNKGNFPGRFSGRQFSNSRSEMNVSTLELGDSALYLCASSLDPRAAGRNTIYFGEGSWLTVV.